This T cell receptor (beta chain) was obtained from a study of shared T cell receptors in the human thymus. Produced via immunoSEQ multiplex PCR; TCRdb's table is partial and in-frame only. The sample lists hundreds of thousands of clones; roughly 74% were seen once. Trimming removed 5 bases from V and 0 bases from J; junction bases left unmatched: 5. This CDR3 region has 18 residues. CDR1 is SGHTA and CDR2 is FQGNSA in the germline V gene. This sample was also put to use in a study of human thymus T cells. This second report adds: Obtained as resections during corrective heart surgery, the thymus tissue was then studied. Repertoires sampled from thymus and blood appeared biased in V and J gene usage. Related work showed strongly overlapping thymic repertoires across unrelated individuals.

Sequencing input: thymocytes. The sequence was collected from a boy in the first two years of life with a congenital heart defect. V usage is TRBV7-2 and J usage is TRBJ2-1; 15 positions agree with TRBD2. The CDR3 loop is CASSPGLAGGSSYNEQFF. CDR3 nucleotides: TGTGCCAGCAGCCCGGGACTAGCGGGGGGAAGCTCCTACAATGAGCAGTTCTTC.